This TCR beta chain stems from a study of CD8+CD57+ T cells in acquired aplastic anemia. This clonotype rates as medium-sized. TCR beta VDJ and CDR3 profiles were obtained from a genomic DNA template. TCRdb analysed the reads with MiXCR anew, one entry per CDR3 protein. The repertoire holds tens of thousands of distinct CDR3 sequences, 76% seen once, with roughly 23% in the top ten. Between the trimmed V and J ends, which lost 1 base and 8 bases, there was a span of 11 bases. Germline CDR1 is MGHRA and CDR2 is YSYEKL. The CDR3 sequence is 14 residues long. This sequence originates from a human donor in good health, serving as a control. This sequence joins TRBV4-1 and TRBJ1-4; D not certain. The sample consisted of sorted CD4+, CD8+, or CD8+CD57+ T cells (not recorded which) from PBMCs. The DNA of the CDR3 is TGCGCCAGCAGCCAAGGACGGGGAGAAGAAAAACTGTTTTTT. Amino acids: CASSQGRGEEKLFF.